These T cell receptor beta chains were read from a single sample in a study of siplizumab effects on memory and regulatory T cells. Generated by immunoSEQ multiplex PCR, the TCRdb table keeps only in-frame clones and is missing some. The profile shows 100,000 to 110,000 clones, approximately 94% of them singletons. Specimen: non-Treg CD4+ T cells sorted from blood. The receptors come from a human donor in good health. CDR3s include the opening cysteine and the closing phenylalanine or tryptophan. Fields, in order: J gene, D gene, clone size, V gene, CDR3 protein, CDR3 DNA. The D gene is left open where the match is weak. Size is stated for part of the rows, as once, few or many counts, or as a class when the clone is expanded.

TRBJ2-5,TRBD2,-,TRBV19,CASGEAGVIPQETQYF,TGTGCCAGTGGTGAAGCGGGAGTTATACCCCAAGAGACCCAGTACTTC
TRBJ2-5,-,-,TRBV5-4,CASSLGSPQETQYF,TGTGCCAGCAGCTTGGGCTCGCCACAAGAGACCCAGTACTTC
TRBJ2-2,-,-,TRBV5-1,CASSLSGLNTGELFF,TGCGCCAGCAGCTTGTCCGGATTGAACACCGGGGAGCTGTTTTTT
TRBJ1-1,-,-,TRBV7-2,CASSLVGLNTEAFF,TGTGCCAGCAGCTTGGTAGGGTTGAACACTGAAGCTTTCTTT
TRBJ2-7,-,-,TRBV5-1,CASSPSTQGYEQYF,TGCGCCAGCAGCCCCTCCACCCAGGGCTACGAGCAGTACTTC
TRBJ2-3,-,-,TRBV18,CASSPPGTDTQYF,TGTGCCAGCTCACCACCGGGCACAGATACGCAGTATTTT
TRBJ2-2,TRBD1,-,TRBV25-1,CASSVTGTVNTGELFF,TGTGCCAGCAGCGTCACCGGGACAGTTAACACCGGGGAGCTGTTTTTT
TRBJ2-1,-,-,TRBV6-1,CASSEVIGRNNEQFF,TGTGCCAGCAGTGAAGTCATAGGGCGGAACAATGAGCAGTTCTTC
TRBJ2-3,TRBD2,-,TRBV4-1,CASSQEVGTSDTDTQYF,TGCGCCAGCAGCCAAGAAGTCGGGACTAGCGACACAGATACGCAGTATTTT
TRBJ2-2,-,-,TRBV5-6,CASSFLAMNTGELFF,TGTGCCAGCAGCTTCCTAGCGATGAACACCGGGGAGCTGTTTTTT
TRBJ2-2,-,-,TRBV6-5,CASSFTGELFF,TGTGCCAGCAGTTTTACCGGGGAGCTGTTTTTT
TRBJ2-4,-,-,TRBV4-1,CASSQVARGAKNIQYF,TGCGCCAGCAGCCAAGTTGCAAGGGGAGCCAAAAACATTCAGTACTTC
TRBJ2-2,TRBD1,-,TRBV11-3,CASSSGQGGEELFF,TGTGCCAGCAGCTCCGGACAGGGCGGCGAGGAGCTGTTTTTT
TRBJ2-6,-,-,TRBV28,CASSLNVRASGANVLTF,TGTGCCAGCAGTTTAAACGTCAGGGCTTCGGGGGCCAACGTCCTGACTTTC
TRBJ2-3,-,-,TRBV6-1,CASRVDSTDTQYF,TGTGCCAGCAGGGTAGACAGCACAGATACGCAGTATTTT
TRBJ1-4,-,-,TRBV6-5,CASSYGGAGTNEKLFF,TGTGCCAGCAGTTACGGAGGAGCAGGAACTAATGAAAAACTGTTTTTT
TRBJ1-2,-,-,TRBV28,CASSWTEYGYTF,TGTGCCAGCAGTTGGACAGAGTATGGCTACACCTTC
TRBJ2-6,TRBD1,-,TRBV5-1,CASSLFAQGAGANVLTF,TGCGCCAGCAGCTTATTTGCACAGGGGGCTGGGGCCAACGTCCTGACTTTC
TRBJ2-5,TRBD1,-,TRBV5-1,CASKHRDRSKETQYF,TGCGCCAGCAAACACCGGGACAGAAGTAAAGAGACCCAGTACTTC
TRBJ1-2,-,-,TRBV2,CASSEWVDRGYGYTF,TGTGCCAGCAGTGAGTGGGTCGACCGGGGTTATGGCTACACCTTC
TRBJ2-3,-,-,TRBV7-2,CASSQDAGGTDTQYF,TGTGCCAGCAGCCAGGACGCAGGGGGCACAGATACGCAGTATTTT
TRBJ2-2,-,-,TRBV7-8,CASRPQPGSYTGELFF,TGTGCCAGCAGACCCCAGCCGGGATCATACACCGGGGAGCTGTTTTTT
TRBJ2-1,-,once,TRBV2,CASSIDRDLNNEQFF,TGTGCCAGCAGTATAGACCGGGACCTTAACAATGAGCAGTTCTTC
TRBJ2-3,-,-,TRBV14,CASSQLRGRTDTQYF,TGTGCCAGCAGCCAATTGCGGGGGCGCACAGATACGCAGTATTTT
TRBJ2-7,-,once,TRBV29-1,CSVEDQGYEQYF,TGCAGCGTTGAAGATCAGGGGTACGAGCAGTACTTC
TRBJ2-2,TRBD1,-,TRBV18,CASSITGVAGTGELFF,TGTGCCAGCTCGATCACAGGGGTAGCAGGCACCGGGGAGCTGTTTTTT
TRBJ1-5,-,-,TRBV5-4,CASSLGKDQPQHF,TGTGCCAGCAGCTTAGGAAAGGATCAGCCCCAGCATTTT
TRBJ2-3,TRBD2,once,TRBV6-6,CASSGLAGGKDTQYF,TGTGCCAGCAGCGGACTAGCGGGAGGAAAAGATACGCAGTATTTT
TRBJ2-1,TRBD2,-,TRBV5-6,CASSLASTSGSYPFF,TGTGCCAGCAGCTTGGCCTCGACTAGCGGGAGTTATCCGTTCTTC
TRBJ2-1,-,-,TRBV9,CASSVLGAYNEQFF,TGTGCCAGCAGCGTCCTCGGGGCCTACAATGAGCAGTTCTTC
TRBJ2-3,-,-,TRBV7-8,CASSLIKNLPGDTQYF,TGTGCCAGCAGCTTAATCAAGAATTTGCCCGGGGATACGCAGTATTTT
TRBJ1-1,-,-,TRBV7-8,CASRKQVNTEAFF,TGTGCCAGCAGAAAACAAGTGAACACTGAAGCTTTCTTT
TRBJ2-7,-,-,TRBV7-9,CASSLTGRGAYEQYF,TGTGCCAGCAGCTTAACAGGACGGGGAGCCTACGAGCAGTACTTC
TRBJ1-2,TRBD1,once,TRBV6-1,CASRETGTVYGYTF,TGTGCCAGTAGAGAAACCGGGACAGTCTATGGCTACACCTTC
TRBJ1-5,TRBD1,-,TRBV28,CASSTQETGGHQPQHF,TGTGCCAGCAGTACCCAGGAGACAGGGGGCCATCAGCCCCAGCATTTT
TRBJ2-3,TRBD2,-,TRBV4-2,CASSQEVGTSGRTDTQYF,TGTGCCAGCAGCCAAGAAGTAGGGACTAGCGGCCGCACAGATACGCAGTATTTT
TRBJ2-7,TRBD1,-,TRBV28,CASSFRQGLSYEQYF,TGTGCCAGCAGTTTCAGACAGGGCCTCTCCTACGAGCAGTACTTC
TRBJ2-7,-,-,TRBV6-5,CASSSGRSYEQYF,TGTGCCAGCAGTTCCGGCCGCTCCTACGAGCAGTACTTC
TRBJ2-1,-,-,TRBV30,CAWSVRDNEQFF,TGTGCCTGGAGTGTACGGGACAATGAGCAGTTCTTC
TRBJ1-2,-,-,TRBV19,CASSDWGYGYTF,TGTGCCAGTAGTGATTGGGGCTATGGCTACACCTTC
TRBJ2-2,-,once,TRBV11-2,CASTLGKGGITGELFF,TGTGCCAGCACCTTGGGAAAAGGGGGTATCACCGGGGAGCTGTTTTTT
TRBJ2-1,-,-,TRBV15,CATSSGSPQENSEQFF,TGTGCCACCAGCAGCGGGTCCCCACAGGAAAACAGTGAGCAGTTCTTC
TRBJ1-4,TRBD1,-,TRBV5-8,CASSQNRGTNEKLFF,TGTGCCAGCAGCCAAAACAGGGGAACTAATGAAAAACTGTTTTTT
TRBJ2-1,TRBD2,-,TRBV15,CATSTLAGGPRNEQFF,TGTGCCACCAGCACACTAGCGGGAGGGCCAAGGAATGAGCAGTTCTTC
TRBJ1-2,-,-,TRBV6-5,CASRHGRRTNYGYTF,TGTGCCAGCAGACACGGGAGACGAACGAACTATGGCTACACCTTC
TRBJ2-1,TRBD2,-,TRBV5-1,CASSLTSGRAVYNEQFF,TGCGCCAGCAGCTTGACTAGCGGGAGGGCCGTCTACAATGAGCAGTTCTTC